This entry describes one T cell receptor beta chain. The record originates from a study of CD8 T cells in Susac syndrome. RNA totalling about 0.45 to 1 ug underwent reverse transcription with random hexamers. MiXCR, run by TCRdb on the immunoSEQ multiplex PCR reads, gives a single entry per CDR3 protein. The table shows more than 150,000 distinct CDR3 sequences, with roughly 94% occurring only once. In germline, CDR1 is SGHDN, CDR2 FVKESK. CDR3 length equals 14 residues. V lost 2 bases to trimming and J lost 9 bases, with 13 bases between them. V usage is TRBV14 and J usage is TRBJ2-2, with D perhaps TRBD2 (7 bases). Sequencing used CD8+ T cells from PBMCs. The clonotype comes from a human donor with multiple sclerosis. The CDR3 is CASSQRGGIRELFF. As DNA, the CDR3 is TGTGCCAGCAGCCAAAGGGGGGGTATCCGGGAGCTGTTTTTT.